Listed below are T cell receptor beta chains from one sample, sequenced in a study of CD8+ T cells in alopecia areata. The protocol was immunoSEQ multiplex PCR, while the TCRdb copy is restricted to in-frame clones and leaves out a portion. The sample contains approximately 150,000 clones, 67% of which appear only once. The sample consisted of CD8+ T cells sorted from blood, taken at week 0. These receptors were obtained from a human donor with alopecia areata. The CDR3 runs from the conserved cysteine through the conserved F or W. The D gene is left open where the match is weak. A clone size is listed for some rows: how often the clone was seen (once, few, many), or a class if it is expanded.

d_gene	j_gene	abundance	v_gene	CDR3nt	CDR3aa
TRBD1	TRBJ2-1	.	TRBV7-9	TGTGCCAGCACCGCAGGGGGTGATGAGCAGTTCTTC	CASTAGGDEQFF
.	TRBJ2-1	few	TRBV7-9	TGTGCCAGCAGTTTGCCCATACCCTCCTACAATGAGCAGTTCTTC	CASSLPIPSYNEQFF
TRBD2	TRBJ2-7	few	TRBV30	TGTGCCTGGACTAGCGGTACCTACGAGCAGTACTTC	CAWTSGTYEQYF
.	TRBJ2-7	few	TRBV25-1	TGTGCCAGCAGTGCCCCGGCGGATCTCTACGAGCAGTACTTC	CASSAPADLYEQYF
TRBD1	TRBJ2-2	.	TRBV29-1	TGCAGCGTTGTTTCAGGGGGAAGCGGGGAGCTGTTTTTT	CSVVSGGSGELFF
TRBD1	TRBJ1-5	.	TRBV9	TGTGCCAGCAGCCAGGGGGAACAAAGCAATCAGCCCCAGCATTTT	CASSQGEQSNQPQHF
TRBD1	TRBJ1-2	.	TRBV9	TGTGCCAGCAGTCCAATCACCGGACAGGGATCCTTC	CASSPITGQGSF
.	TRBJ1-1	.	TRBV4-1	TGCGCCAGCAGCCAGGAGGCACAGAACACTGAAGCTTTCTTT	CASSQEAQNTEAFF
.	TRBJ2-7	.	TRBV29-1	TGCAGCGCAGTGGGGTACGAGCAGTACTTC	CSAVGYEQYF
.	TRBJ1-1	.	TRBV30	TGTGCCTGGAGTGACCAGGGGCTGAGGACTGAAGCTTTCTTT	CAWSDQGLRTEAFF
.	TRBJ1-1	.	TRBV4-1	TGCGCCAGCAGCCTACAGGGACGTAGGACTGAAGCTTTCTTT	CASSLQGRRTEAFF
.	TRBJ2-7	.	TRBV5-1	TGCGCCAGCAGCTTGGTCCCGCGATCTTCCGACGAGCAGTACTTC	CASSLVPRSSDEQYF
.	TRBJ2-5	.	TRBV13	TGTGCCAGCCTGAGGAGCCCCCGGGGGACCCAGTACTTC	CASLRSPRGTQYF
.	TRBJ1-2	.	TRBV21-1	TGTGCCAGCAGCCAGGGGGCCCACTATCCCGCTAACTATGGCTACACCTTC	CASSQGAHYPANYGYTF
.	TRBJ2-7	.	TRBV11-2	TGTGCCAGCAGCTTAGGTGCAGGGACCTACGAGCAGTACTTC	CASSLGAGTYEQYF
.	TRBJ2-1	.	TRBV4-1	TGCGCCAGCAGTCCCGGGACCTTCGACTACAATGAGCAGTTCTTC	CASSPGTFDYNEQFF
.	TRBJ1-2	.	TRBV4-1	TGCGCCAGCAGCCAAGAAACTAGACAGTTTCTCTATGGCTACACCTTC	CASSQETRQFLYGYTF
.	TRBJ2-6	.	TRBV4-1	TGCGCCAGCAGCCCACCTGGGGCCAACGTCCTGACTTTC	CASSPPGANVLTF
.	TRBJ1-2	.	TRBV7-6	TGTGCCAGCAGCTTAGGTAACAACTATGGCTACACCTTC	CASSLGNNYGYTF
TRBD1	TRBJ2-7	.	TRBV5-6	TGTGCCAGCAGCTTCGGGACAGGGAAGTACGAGCAGTACTTC	CASSFGTGKYEQYF
TRBD2	TRBJ2-1	.	TRBV9	TGTGCCAGCAGCTCTAGCGGGGGATACAATGAGCAGTTCTTC	CASSSSGGYNEQFF
.	TRBJ2-3	.	TRBV13	TGTGCCAGCGGTCGGGGGAGGACAGATACGCAGTATTTT	CASGRGRTDTQYF
.	TRBJ2-1	.	TRBV30	TGTGCCTGGAGCTGGGGGGATTACAATGAGCAGTTCTTC	CAWSWGDYNEQFF
.	TRBJ1-5	.	TRBV13	TGTGCCAGCAGCTTCGGAAGCAATCAGCCCCAGCATTTT	CASSFGSNQPQHF
TRBD1	TRBJ2-3	.	TRBV4-1	TGCGCCAGCAGCCCCCCGGGACAGGGGTTCACAGATACGCAGTATTTT	CASSPPGQGFTDTQYF
.	TRBJ1-1	few	TRBV6-5	TGTGCCAGCAGTCGGGTATTTAACACTGAAGCTTTCTTT	CASSRVFNTEAFF
TRBD2	TRBJ2-3	.	TRBV6-1	TGTGCCAGCAGGGTAGCGGGGGACACAGATACGCAGTATTTT	CASRVAGDTDTQYF
.	TRBJ1-1	.	TRBV30	TGTGCCTGGAGTGTACGGAAATGGCAGGGGAACACTGAAGCTTTCTTT	CAWSVRKWQGNTEAFF
.	TRBJ2-1	.	TRBV5-6	TGTGCCAGCAGCGTGTTAACTGGGGTGAACAATGAGCAGTTCTTC	CASSVLTGVNNEQFF
.	TRBJ2-5	.	TRBV11-2	TGTGCCAGCAGCCTCGAGGTTACACTGTACCAAGAGACCCAGTACTTC	CASSLEVTLYQETQYF
TRBD1	TRBJ2-5	.	TRBV2	TGTGCCACCCCCTCGGGACAGCAAGAGACCCAGTACTTC	CATPSGQQETQYF
.	TRBJ2-1	.	TRBV4-1	TGCGCCAGCAGCCAAGTCCTGGGTGGCTACAATGAGCAGTTCTTC	CASSQVLGGYNEQFF
.	TRBJ1-1	few	TRBV4-1	TGCGCCAGCAGCCAAGATGGTGGGGCCGGGAGCACTGAAGCTTTCTTT	CASSQDGGAGSTEAFF
.	TRBJ1-5	once	TRBV27	TGTGCCAGCAGTTTGTGGCAGGGCAATCAGCCCCAGCATTTT	CASSLWQGNQPQHF
.	TRBJ2-5	.	TRBV13	TGTGCCAGCAGCTTAGATGAGACCCAGTACTTC	CASSLDETQYF
.	TRBJ2-5	many	TRBV6-1	TGTGCCAGCAGTGAAGCGGGGACGGTGCAAGAGACCCAGTACTTC	CASSEAGTVQETQYF
TRBD1	TRBJ2-1	.	TRBV9	TGTGCCAGCGGCGGGACAGGCCAATACAATGAGCAGTTCTTC	CASGGTGQYNEQFF
TRBD1	TRBJ2-7	once	TRBV5-1	TGCGCCAGCAGCTTGGGGACAGGCTTCTACGAGCAGTACTTC	CASSLGTGFYEQYF
.	TRBJ2-1	.	TRBV7-9	TGTGCCAGCAGCGGATATACCGGACTCCCCCCCGGGCATGAGCAGTTCTTC	CASSGYTGLPPGHEQFF
.	TRBJ2-7	.	TRBV4-1	TGCGCCAGCAGCCAAGACAGGGCTTTCGAGCAGTACTTC	CASSQDRAFEQYF